The clone carrying this TCR beta chain was seen only a few times. CDR3 length: 15 amino acids. V lost 4 bases to trimming and J lost 5 bases; unmatched junction nucleotides: 6. Germline V gives CDR1 SEHNR, CDR2 FQNEAQ (reference sequence). Repertoires were generated with immunoSEQ multiplex PCR, while TCRdb's copy carries only in-frame clones and drops some. The profile shows 110,000 to 150,000 clones, 79% of them singletons. The record originates from a study of blood T cell repertoires in COVID-19. Material for sequencing was peripheral blood. The genes are TRBV7-9 and TRBJ2-7; 12 nucleotides agree with TRBD2. The TCR sequence derives from a man between 60 and 75 years old with acute or convalescent COVID-19. CDR3 coding DNA: TGTGCCAGCAGCTACACTAGCGGGAGGTCCCACGAGCAGTACTTC. This translates into CASSYTSGRSHEQYF.